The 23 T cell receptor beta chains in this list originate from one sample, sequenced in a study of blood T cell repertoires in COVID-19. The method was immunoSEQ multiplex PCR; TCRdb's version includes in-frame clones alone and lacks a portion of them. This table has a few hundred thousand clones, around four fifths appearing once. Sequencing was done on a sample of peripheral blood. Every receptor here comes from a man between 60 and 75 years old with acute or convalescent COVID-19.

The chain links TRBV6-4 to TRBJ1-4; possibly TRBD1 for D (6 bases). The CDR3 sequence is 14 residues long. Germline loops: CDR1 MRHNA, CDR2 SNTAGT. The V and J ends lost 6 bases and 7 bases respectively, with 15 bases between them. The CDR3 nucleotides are TGTGCCAGCAGCTCTGGGGGGGCCGGTGAAAAACTGTTTTTT. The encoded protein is CASSSGGAGEKLFF.

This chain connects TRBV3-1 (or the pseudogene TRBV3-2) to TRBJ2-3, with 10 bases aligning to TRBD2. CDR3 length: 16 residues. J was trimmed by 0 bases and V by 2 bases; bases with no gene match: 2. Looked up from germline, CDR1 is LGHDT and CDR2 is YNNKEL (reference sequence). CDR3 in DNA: TGTGCCAGCAGCCAACCAGCGGGAGGGAGCACAGATACGCAGTATTTT. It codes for CASSQPAGGSTDTQYF.

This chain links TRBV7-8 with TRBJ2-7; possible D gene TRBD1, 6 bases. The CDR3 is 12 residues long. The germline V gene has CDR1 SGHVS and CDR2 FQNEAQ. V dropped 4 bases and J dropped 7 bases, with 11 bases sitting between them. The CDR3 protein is CASSWTAREQYF. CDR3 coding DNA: TGTGCCAGCAGCTGGACAGCGCGGGAGCAGTACTTC.

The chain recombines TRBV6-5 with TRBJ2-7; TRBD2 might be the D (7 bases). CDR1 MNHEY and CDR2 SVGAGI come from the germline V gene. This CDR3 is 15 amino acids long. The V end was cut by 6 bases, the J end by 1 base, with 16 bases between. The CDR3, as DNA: TGTGCCAGCAGCCCGGGGGGCCTGCGTTCCTACGAGCAGTACTTC. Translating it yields CASSPGGLRSYEQYF.

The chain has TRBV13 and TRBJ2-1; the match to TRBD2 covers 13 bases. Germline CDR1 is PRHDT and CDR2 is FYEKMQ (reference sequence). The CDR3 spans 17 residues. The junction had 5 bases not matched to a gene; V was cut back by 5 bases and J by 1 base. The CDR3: CASSRRLAGGSYNEQFF. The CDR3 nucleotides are TGTGCCAGCAGCAGGAGACTAGCGGGAGGTTCCTACAATGAGCAGTTCTTC.

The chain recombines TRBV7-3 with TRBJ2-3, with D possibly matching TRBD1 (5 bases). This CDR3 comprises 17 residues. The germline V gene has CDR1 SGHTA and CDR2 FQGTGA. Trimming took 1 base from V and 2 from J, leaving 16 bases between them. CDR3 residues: CASSLNDLGPTTDTQYF. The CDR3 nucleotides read TGTGCCAGCAGCTTAAACGATCTGGGGCCTACCACAGATACGCAGTATTTT.

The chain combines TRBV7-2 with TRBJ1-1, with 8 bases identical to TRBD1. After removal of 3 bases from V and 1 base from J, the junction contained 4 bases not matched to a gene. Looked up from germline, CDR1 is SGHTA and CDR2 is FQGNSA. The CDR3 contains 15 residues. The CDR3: CASSLLGTGNTEAFF. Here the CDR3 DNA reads TGTGCCAGCAGCTTGCTCGGGACAGGGAACACTGAAGCTTTCTTT.

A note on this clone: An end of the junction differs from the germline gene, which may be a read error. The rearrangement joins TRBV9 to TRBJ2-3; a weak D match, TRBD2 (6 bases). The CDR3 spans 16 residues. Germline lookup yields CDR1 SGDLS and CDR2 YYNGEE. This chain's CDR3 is CASSPQRRRGTDTQYF. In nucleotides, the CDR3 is TGTGCCAGCAGCCCCCAGAGACGGAGGGGCACGGATACGCAGTATTTT.

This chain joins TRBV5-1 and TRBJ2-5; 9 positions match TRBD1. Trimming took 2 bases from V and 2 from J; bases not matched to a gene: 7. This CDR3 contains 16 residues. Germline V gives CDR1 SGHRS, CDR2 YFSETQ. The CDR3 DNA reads TGCGCCAGCAGCTTTACTCTGACAGGGGGGCAAGAGACCCAGTACTTC. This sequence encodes CASSFTLTGGQETQYF.

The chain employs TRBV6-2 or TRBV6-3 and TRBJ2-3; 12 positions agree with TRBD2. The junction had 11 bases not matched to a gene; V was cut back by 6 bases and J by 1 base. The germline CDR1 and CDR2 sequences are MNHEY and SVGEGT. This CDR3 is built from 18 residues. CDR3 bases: TGTGCCAGCAGCCCTCTAGCGGGAGGGCCCGCCCGCACAGATACGCAGTATTTT. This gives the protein CASSPLAGGPARTDTQYF.

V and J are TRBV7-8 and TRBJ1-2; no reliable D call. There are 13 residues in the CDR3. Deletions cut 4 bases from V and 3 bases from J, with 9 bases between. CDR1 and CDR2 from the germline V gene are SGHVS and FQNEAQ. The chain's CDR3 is CASSSEVHYGYTF. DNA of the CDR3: TGTGCCAGCAGCTCTGAGGTCCACTATGGCTACACCTTC.

CDR3 in amino acids: CASSPHHVPGLAGGEEQFF. DNA of the CDR3: TGTGCCAGCAGCCCCCACCACGTCCCGGGACTAGCGGGGGGTGAGGAGCAGTTCTTC. The chain links TRBV9 to TRBJ2-1, with TRBD2 identical over 15 bases. Germline loops: CDR1 SGDLS, CDR2 YYNGEE. The V segment lost 4 bases and the J segment 10 bases; nucleotides outside the gene matches: 18. The CDR3 is 19 residues long.

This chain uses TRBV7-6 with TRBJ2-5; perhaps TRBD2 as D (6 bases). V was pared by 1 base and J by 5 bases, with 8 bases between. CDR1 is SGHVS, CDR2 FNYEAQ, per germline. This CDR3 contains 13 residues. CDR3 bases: TGTGCCAGCAGCTTAGTGGGGAGGGAGACCCAGTACTTC. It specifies CASSLVGRETQYF.

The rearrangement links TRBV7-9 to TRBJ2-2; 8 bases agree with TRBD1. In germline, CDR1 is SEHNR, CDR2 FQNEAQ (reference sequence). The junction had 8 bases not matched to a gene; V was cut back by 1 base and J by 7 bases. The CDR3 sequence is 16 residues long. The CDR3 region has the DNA TGTGCCAGCAGCTTAGTGTTCCAGGGGGCTGTCGGGGAGCTGTTTTTT. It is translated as CASSLVFQGAVGELFF.

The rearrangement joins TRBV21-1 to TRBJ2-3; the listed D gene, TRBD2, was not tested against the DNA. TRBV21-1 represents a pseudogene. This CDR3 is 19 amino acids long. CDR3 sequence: CASSSGGAGPRVGTDTQYF. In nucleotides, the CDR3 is TGTGCCAGCAGCAGCGGGGGAGCGGGCCCCCGCGTTGGTACAGATACGCAGTATTTT.

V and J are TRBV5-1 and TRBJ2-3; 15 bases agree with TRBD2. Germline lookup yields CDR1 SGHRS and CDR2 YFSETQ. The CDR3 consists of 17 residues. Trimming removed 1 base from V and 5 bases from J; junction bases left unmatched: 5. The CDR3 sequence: CASSLLGTSGGIDTQYF. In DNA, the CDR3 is TGCGCCAGCAGCTTGTTAGGGACTAGCGGGGGGATAGATACGCAGTATTTT.

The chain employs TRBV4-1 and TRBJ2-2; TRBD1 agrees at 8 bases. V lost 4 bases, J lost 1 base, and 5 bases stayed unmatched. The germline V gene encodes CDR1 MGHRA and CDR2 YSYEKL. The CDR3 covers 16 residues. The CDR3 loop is CASSPAGTGNTGELFF. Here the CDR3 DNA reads TGCGCCAGCAGCCCAGCCGGGACAGGGAACACCGGGGAGCTGTTTTTT.

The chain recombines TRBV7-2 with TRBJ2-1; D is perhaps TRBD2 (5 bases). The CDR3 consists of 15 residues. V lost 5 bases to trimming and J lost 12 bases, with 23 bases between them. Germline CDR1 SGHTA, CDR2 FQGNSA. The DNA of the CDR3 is TGTGCCAGCAGCCCTCGGAATCTAGCCGTTGGTTGGCAGTTCTTC. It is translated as CASSPRNLAVGWQFF.

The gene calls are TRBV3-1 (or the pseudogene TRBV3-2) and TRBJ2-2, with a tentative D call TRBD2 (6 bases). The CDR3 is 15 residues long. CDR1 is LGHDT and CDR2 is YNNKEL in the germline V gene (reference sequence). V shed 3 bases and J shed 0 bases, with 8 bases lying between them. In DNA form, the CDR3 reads TGTGCCAGCAGCCATCGGGGGACGAACACCGGGGAGCTGTTTTTT. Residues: CASSHRGTNTGELFF.

The CDR3 loop is CASSAAGGRNTGELFF. The CDR3 DNA is TGTGCCAGCAGCGCGGCGGGGGGGCGTAACACCGGGGAGCTGTTTTTT. V is TRBV5-6 and J is TRBJ2-2, with 9 bases lining up with TRBD2. The CDR3 totals 16 residues. With 4 bases clipped from V and 2 bases from J, the junction kept 6 bases outside the gene matches. The germline CDR1 and CDR2 sequences are SGHDT and YYEEEE.

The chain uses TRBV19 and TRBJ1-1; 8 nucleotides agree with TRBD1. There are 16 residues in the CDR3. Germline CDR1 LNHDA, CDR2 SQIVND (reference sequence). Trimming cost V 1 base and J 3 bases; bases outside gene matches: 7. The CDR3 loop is CASSIGAGGEDTEAFF. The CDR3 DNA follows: TGTGCCAGTAGTATAGGGGCAGGGGGCGAGGACACTGAAGCTTTCTTT.

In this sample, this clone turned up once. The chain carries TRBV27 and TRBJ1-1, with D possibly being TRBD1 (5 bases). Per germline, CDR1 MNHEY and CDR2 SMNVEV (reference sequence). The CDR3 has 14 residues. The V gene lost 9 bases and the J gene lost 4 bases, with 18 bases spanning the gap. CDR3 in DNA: TGTGCCAGGAGGATAACCGGGGGTACCACTGAAGCTTTCTTT. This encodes CARRITGGTTEAFF.

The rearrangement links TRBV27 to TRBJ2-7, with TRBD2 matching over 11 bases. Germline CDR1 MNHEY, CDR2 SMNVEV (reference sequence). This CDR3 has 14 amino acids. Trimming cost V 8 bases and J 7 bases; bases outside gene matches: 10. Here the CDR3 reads CASGLAGGPLEQYF. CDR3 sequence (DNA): TGTGCCAGCGGATTAGCGGGAGGGCCGTTGGAGCAGTACTTC.